The clone carrying this T cell receptor (beta chain) was seen at least ten times. The trim removed 6 bases at V and 11 bases at J, leaving 7 bases unmatched. CDR3 length equals 12 residues. Treg sorting used a CD4+CD25+CD127-/low gate. MiXCR, run by TCRdb on the 5' RACE reads, gives a single entry per CDR3 protein. This sample yields over 40,000 distinct CDR3 sequences, of which 22% are seen a single time; around 4.5% belongs to the top ten. Sequenced: Tregs sorted from a lymph node. The genes are TRBV12-3 or TRBV12-4 and TRBJ2-1; 7 bases agree with TRBD1. This receptor was obtained from a female donor with breast cancer. The CDR3 DNA follows: TGTGCCAGCAGGAGGGACAGTACTAAGCAGTTCTTC. This encodes CASRRDSTKQFF.